The clone carrying this T cell receptor beta chain was recorded once. Germline loops: CDR1 SNHLY, CDR2 FYNNEI. The CDR3 sequence is 13 residues long. V lost 5 bases and J lost 5, with 10 bases in between. The sample is drawn from a study of blood T cell repertoires in COVID-19. About the study: Researchers got acute and convalescent COVID-19 samples from the United States, Italy and Spain.

Original handling: For nucleated cells, counts were estimated from reference gene primer amplification. Sequenced by immunoSEQ multiplex PCR; TCRdb stores in-frame clones only, minus some. V and J calls and clone size are as listed in that table; D and trimming were resolved from the DNA. The sample contains 650,000 to 800,000 clones, about 90% of which appear only once. The rearrangement uses TRBV2 and TRBJ2-1; D remains unclear. This clonotype was obtained from a woman between 18 and 30 years old with acute or convalescent COVID-19. The sequencing sample was made of peripheral blood. The CDR3 loop is CASSTDWNNEQFF. The DNA for the CDR3 is TGTGCCAGCAGTACCGACTGGAACAATGAGCAGTTCTTC.